Listed below are T cell receptor beta chains from one sample, sequenced in a study of shared clonotypes between healthy human individuals. Here immunoSEQ multiplex PCR was the method, and the copy in TCRdb shows in-frame clones only, minus some. The sample records around 980,000 clones, about 84% being singletons. The specimen sequenced was memory CD4+ T cells from PBMCs. The receptors here all came from a man aged 18 to 30 in good health. Some clones in this sample may be carry-over from other donors' samples. The CDR3 runs from the conserved cysteine through the conserved F or W. The order of the fields is D gene, V gene, J gene, clone size, CDR3 DNA, CDR3 protein. A D gene is named only where the DNA matches it firmly. Clone size is shown for a subset of rows, as once, few, many or a class of expanded clone.

d_gene: .
v_gene: TRBV7-9
j_gene: TRBJ2-1
abundance: .
CDR3nt: TGTGCCAGCAGCCTTAGGTGGCAGGGTGCAAACAATGAGCAGTTCTTC
CDR3aa: CASSLRWQGANNEQFF

d_gene: .
v_gene: TRBV5-4
j_gene: TRBJ1-4
abundance: few
CDR3nt: TGTGCCAGCAGCCGGCAGGGATCGGGCAATGAAAAACTGTTTTTT
CDR3aa: CASSRQGSGNEKLFF

d_gene: .
v_gene: TRBV5-6
j_gene: TRBJ2-7
abundance: .
CDR3nt: TGTGCCAGCAGCCCGGACATTCGGGGGTCTGGCGAGCAGTACTTC
CDR3aa: CASSPDIRGSGEQYF

d_gene: TRBD2
v_gene: TRBV2
j_gene: TRBJ2-5
abundance: once
CDR3nt: TGTGCCAGCAGTGAAGCGTCGACTAGCGGAGGGTACCAAGAGACCCAGTACTTC
CDR3aa: CASSEASTSGGYQETQYF

d_gene: .
v_gene: TRBV7-9
j_gene: TRBJ1-2
abundance: .
CDR3nt: TGTGCCAGCAGCTCCCTGGGTGGTGGTAATGGCTACACCTTC
CDR3aa: CASSSLGGGNGYTF

d_gene: .
v_gene: TRBV29-1
j_gene: TRBJ2-7
abundance: .
CDR3nt: TGCAGCGTCGGCGGCCTGGGGGGCACCTACGAGCAGTACTTC
CDR3aa: CSVGGLGGTYEQYF

d_gene: .
v_gene: TRBV7-9
j_gene: TRBJ1-5
abundance: .
CDR3nt: TGTGCCAGCAGCTTAAGTGGCGGGCCCCAGCATTTT
CDR3aa: CASSLSGGPQHF

d_gene: .
v_gene: TRBV28
j_gene: TRBJ1-1
abundance: .
CDR3nt: TGTGCCAGCACCCTTGGGGGAAGGGACACTGAAGCTTTCTTT
CDR3aa: CASTLGGRDTEAFF

d_gene: TRBD1
v_gene: TRBV7-2
j_gene: TRBJ1-1
abundance: once
CDR3nt: TGTGCCAGCAGCACAGACAGGGACACTGAAGCTTTCTTT
CDR3aa: CASSTDRDTEAFF

d_gene: .
v_gene: TRBV5-8
j_gene: TRBJ1-2
abundance: .
CDR3nt: TGTGCCAGCAGCTTGGCCGTTGGGGGGTACTATGGCTACACCTTC
CDR3aa: CASSLAVGGYYGYTF

d_gene: .
v_gene: TRBV21-1
j_gene: TRBJ1-5
abundance: .
CDR3nt: TGTGCCAGCAGCGCGGACAGGGAGGCTCAGCCCCAGCATTTT
CDR3aa: CASSADREAQPQHF

d_gene: TRBD1
v_gene: TRBV5-1
j_gene: TRBJ1-4
abundance: .
CDR3nt: TGCGCCAGCAGCTTGAGACAGGGGGGCAGACGAGAAAAACTGTTTTTT
CDR3aa: CASSLRQGGRREKLFF

d_gene: .
v_gene: TRBV7-2
j_gene: TRBJ1-1
abundance: .
CDR3nt: TGTGCCAGCAGCTTAGCTTCCAGGGGTTGGACTGAAGCTTTCTTT
CDR3aa: CASSLASRGWTEAFF

d_gene: TRBD1
v_gene: TRBV6-1
j_gene: TRBJ1-5
abundance: .
CDR3nt: TGTGCCAGCAGGGAGGACAGGGGGGTGGATCAGCCCCAGCATTTT
CDR3aa: CASREDRGVDQPQHF

d_gene: .
v_gene: TRBV9
j_gene: TRBJ2-5
abundance: .
CDR3nt: TGTGCCAGCAGCGTAGGGCGGGACGGGATGGTAGAGACCCAGTACTTC
CDR3aa: CASSVGRDGMVETQYF

d_gene: TRBD1
v_gene: TRBV9
j_gene: TRBJ1-2
abundance: .
CDR3nt: TGTGCCAGCAGCGTAGCCAGGGCAGGGGGAAGCTACACCTTC
CDR3aa: CASSVARAGGSYTF

d_gene: .
v_gene: TRBV7-3
j_gene: TRBJ2-7
abundance: .
CDR3nt: TGTGCCAGCAGCCCGCGAACGTTCCGGGGGCCTACCTACGAGCAGTACTTC
CDR3aa: CASSPRTFRGPTYEQYF

d_gene: .
v_gene: TRBV9
j_gene: TRBJ1-3
abundance: .
CDR3nt: TGTGCCAGCAGCGTAGATGCAGGGGCGGGAAACACCATATATTTT
CDR3aa: CASSVDAGAGNTIYF

d_gene: .
v_gene: TRBV5-8
j_gene: TRBJ1-5
abundance: .
CDR3nt: TGTGCCAGCAGCTTGCTTCAGCCCCAGCATTTT
CDR3aa: CASSLLQPQHF

d_gene: TRBD2
v_gene: TRBV5-1
j_gene: TRBJ2-1
abundance: .
CDR3nt: TGCGCCAGCAGCTTCAGGGGACTAGCGGGAGGGCCTGGAAATGAGCAGTTCTTC
CDR3aa: CASSFRGLAGGPGNEQFF

d_gene: .
v_gene: TRBV5-1
j_gene: TRBJ2-7
abundance: .
CDR3nt: TGCGCCAGCAGCCCCGGACAGGCGGGGTACGAGCAGTACTTC
CDR3aa: CASSPGQAGYEQYF

d_gene: .
v_gene: TRBV15
j_gene: TRBJ2-1
abundance: few
CDR3nt: TGTGCCACCAGCAGAGATAGGGGGGTCAATGAGCAGTTCTTC
CDR3aa: CATSRDRGVNEQFF

d_gene: .
v_gene: TRBV11-1
j_gene: TRBJ2-7
abundance: .
CDR3nt: TGTGCCAGCAGCTTATCTCGGGAATTCTCCTACGAGCAGTACTTC
CDR3aa: CASSLSREFSYEQYF

d_gene: .
v_gene: TRBV28
j_gene: TRBJ1-5
abundance: .
CDR3nt: TGTGCCAGCAGTCTGAGTCGGGGACGGCCCCAGCATTTT
CDR3aa: CASSLSRGRPQHF